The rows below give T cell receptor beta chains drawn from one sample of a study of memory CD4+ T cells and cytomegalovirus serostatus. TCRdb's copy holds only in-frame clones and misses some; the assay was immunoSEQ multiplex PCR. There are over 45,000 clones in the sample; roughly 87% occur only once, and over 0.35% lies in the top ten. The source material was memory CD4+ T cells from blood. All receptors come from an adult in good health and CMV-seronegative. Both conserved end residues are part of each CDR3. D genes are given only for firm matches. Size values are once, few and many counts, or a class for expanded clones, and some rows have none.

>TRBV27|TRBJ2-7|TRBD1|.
TGTGCCAGCAGTTTACGGGGACAGGGGGGCATCCACGAGCAGTACTTC
CASSLRGQGGIHEQYF
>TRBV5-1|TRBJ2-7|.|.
TGCGCCAGCAGCTTGGTGCCAGGAGGGGAGCAGTACTTC
CASSLVPGGEQYF
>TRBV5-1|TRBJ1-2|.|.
TGCGCCAGCAGCTTGTTAACCGGGGATGGCTACACCTTC
CASSLLTGDGYTF
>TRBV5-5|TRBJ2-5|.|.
TGTGCCAGCAGCTTGTCACCTACAGGGCGCGAGACCCAGTACTTC
CASSLSPTGRETQYF
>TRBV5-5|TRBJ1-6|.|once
TGTGCCAGCTCCTCGGAGCAGTATAATTCACCCCTCCACTTT
CASSSEQYNSPLHF
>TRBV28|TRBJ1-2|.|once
TGTGCCAGCAGTTTACCTCAGGGGCCCTATGGCTACACCTTC
CASSLPQGPYGYTF
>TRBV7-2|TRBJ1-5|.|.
TGTGCCAGCAGCCGACAACGCAATCAGCCCCAGCATTTT
CASSRQRNQPQHF
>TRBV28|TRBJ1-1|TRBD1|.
TGTGCCAGCAGTTCTCCCTACCAAGGACAGGGGGGCACTGAAGCTTTCTTT
CASSSPYQGQGGTEAFF
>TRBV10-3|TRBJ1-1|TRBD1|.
TGTGCCATCAGTACAGGGGACGCTGAAGCTTTCTTT
CAISTGDAEAFF
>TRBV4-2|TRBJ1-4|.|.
TGTGCCAGCAGCCCGAAGGAAGGGACCGAAAAACTGTTTTTT
CASSPKEGTEKLFF
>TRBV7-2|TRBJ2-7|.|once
TGTGCCAGCAGAGGACAGCTGACCTACGAGCAGTACTTC
CASRGQLTYEQYF
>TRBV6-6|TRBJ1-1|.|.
TGTGCCAGCACGAATGGACTGGCTGAAGCTTTCTTT
CASTNGLAEAFF
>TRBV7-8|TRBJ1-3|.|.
TGTGCCAGCAGCCCCCGGGGGGTGGGAAACACCATATATTTT
CASSPRGVGNTIYF
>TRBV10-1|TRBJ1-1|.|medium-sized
TGCGCCAGCAGTGATCCAGGGTCCGGGAACACTGAAGCTTTCTTT
CASSDPGSGNTEAFF
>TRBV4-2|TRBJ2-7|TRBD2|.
TGTGCCAGCAGCCAAAGACTAGCGGATTTCTCCTACGAGCAGTACTTC
CASSQRLADFSYEQYF
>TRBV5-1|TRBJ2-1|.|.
TGCGCCAGCAGCTTGACCGCCGGGTCCTACAATGAGCAGTTCTTC
CASSLTAGSYNEQFF
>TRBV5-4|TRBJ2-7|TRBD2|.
TGTGCCAGCGGACGGGAGGGAGCCTACGAGCAGTACTTC
CASGREGAYEQYF